The 16 T cell receptor beta chains in this list originate from one sample, sequenced in a study of shared clonotypes between healthy human individuals. Using immunoSEQ multiplex PCR, the repertoire was profiled, and TCRdb retains in-frame clones only, with some absent. The sample consists of millions of clones, around 95% of them appearing once. The specimen sequenced was naive CD4+ T cells sorted from blood. Documented subset: CD45RA+ positively selected. These receptors were taken from a man aged 18-30 years in good health.

V usage is TRBV27 and J usage is TRBJ2-7; D is possibly TRBD1 (6 bases). This CDR3 has 13 residues. Looked up from germline, CDR1 is MNHEY and CDR2 is SMNVEV (reference sequence). Trimming pared 5 bases from V and 5 bases from J, leaving 13 bases between. CDR3 sequence (DNA): TGTGCCAGCAGTCCTAGGCCAGGGGACGAGCAGTACTTC. Its protein is CASSPRPGDEQYF.

This sequence joins TRBV6-6 and TRBJ1-2, with D perhaps matching TRBD1 (5 bases). Germline V gene data show CDR1 as MNHNY and CDR2 as SVGAGI (reference sequence). V lost 0 bases and J 6 bases, leaving 11 bases between the germline ends. The CDR3 is 14 residues long. The CDR3 DNA is TGTGCCAGCAGTTACTCGATGCAGGGAAATGGCTACACCTTC. It translates to CASSYSMQGNGYTF.

The chain is built from TRBV5-1 and TRBJ2-4; 10 bases are shared with TRBD2. There are 15 residues in the CDR3. Germline trimming cut 0 bases from V and 6 bases from J; bases unmatched to any gene: 3. Germline V gene lookup returns CDR1 SGHRS and CDR2 YFSETQ. The CDR3 DNA reads as TGCGCCAGCAGCTTGGTTGGACTAGCGGTAAACATTCAGTACTTC. Its translation is CASSLVGLAVNIQYF.

The chain combines TRBV30 with TRBJ2-2, with D perhaps matching TRBD1 or TRBD2 (5 bases each). Germline CDR1 and CDR2: GTSNPN and SVGIG (reference sequence). There are 15 residues in the CDR3. Trimming removed 0 bases from V and 6 bases from J, with 14 bases in between. CDR3 DNA sequence: TGTGCCTGGAGTGTACTAGGGGCAGTCCCCGGGGAGCTGTTTTTT. This gives the protein CAWSVLGAVPGELFF.

The gene calls are TRBV5-1 and TRBJ2-3; the D is unclear. This CDR3 spans 15 amino acids. Per the germline V gene, CDR1 is SGHRS and CDR2 is YFSETQ. V dropped 0 bases and J dropped 3 bases, with 11 bases sitting between them. CDR3 DNA sequence: TGCGCCAGCAGCTTGGCCAAGCAAGGGACAGATACGCAGTATTTT. It encodes CASSLAKQGTDTQYF.

This clone was seen only once. The chain couples TRBV6-9 to TRBJ1-2; 7 bases align to TRBD1. The CDR3 sequence is 15 residues long. CDR1 and CDR2 (germline): MNHGY, SVAAGI. The ends lost 2 bases at V and 8 bases at J; junction bases unmatched: 11. Written as DNA, the CDR3 is TGTGCCAGCAGTTATAGCAGGGGGAGGGCGGGAGGCTACACCTTC. It codes for CASSYSRGRAGGYTF.

DNA of the CDR3: TGTGCCAGCAGCCCTATACCGACTTCGGGCAATCAGCCCCAGCATTTT. Residues: CASSPIPTSGNQPQHF. The V call is TRBV7-9, the J call TRBJ1-5; D is ambiguous. The germline CDR1 and CDR2 sequences are SEHNR and FQNEAQ (reference sequence). V was cut by 5 bases and J by 2 bases, with 16 bases left in between. The CDR3 sequence is 16 residues long.

In regard to this clone: Other DNA variants within this sample encode the same CDR3. This rearrangement joins TRBV6-5 to TRBJ1-3; possible D gene TRBD1, 5 bases. Germline-derived CDR1 and CDR2 are MNHEY and SVGAGI. V was shortened by 2 bases and J by 0 bases, with 8 bases between the two germline ends. CDR3 length equals 15 residues. CDR3 nucleotide sequence: TGTGCCAGCAGTTACCTAGGGACCTCTGGAAACACCATATATTTT. Amino acids: CASSYLGTSGNTIYF.

The chain is built from TRBV28 and TRBJ1-6; D is ambiguous. The V gene lost 5 bases and the J gene lost 9 bases, with 20 bases spanning the gap. CDR1 and CDR2 from the germline V gene are MDHEN and SYDVKM. This CDR3 contains 16 residues. DNA of the CDR3: TGTGCCAGCAGTCCTTCTGGCCCAAGGGCGGGTTCACCCCTCCACTTT. The encoded protein is CASSPSGPRAGSPLHF.

The chain recombines TRBV5-1 with TRBJ2-3; 12 positions match TRBD2. The J segment lost 5 bases and the V segment lost 6 bases, leaving 7 bases of the junction unmatched. Germline V gives CDR1 SGHRS, CDR2 YFSETQ. The CDR3 covers 15 residues. The CDR3 bases are TGCGCCAGCATGGCTAGCGGGGGGGCCCAAGATACGCAGTATTTT. Encoded protein: CASMASGGAQDTQYF.

The chain combines TRBV4-1 with TRBJ1-2; 11 bases are a match to TRBD1. After removal of 4 bases from V and 3 bases from J, the junction contained 4 bases not matched to a gene. The length of the CDR3 is 15 residues. The germline V gene encodes CDR1 MGHRA and CDR2 YSYEKL. The CDR3 region has the DNA TGCGCCAGCAGCCCCACGGGACAGGGGGACTATGGCTACACCTTC. This gives the protein CASSPTGQGDYGYTF.

The J gene is TRBJ1-2, the V gene TRBV20-1; TRBD1 matches at 7 bases. V shed 8 bases and J 6 bases; nucleotides not matched to a gene: 3. This CDR3 comprises 10 residues. Germline V gene lookup returns CDR1 DFQATT and CDR2 SNEGSKA (reference sequence). The CDR3 sequence is CSLGQDGYTF. CDR3 coding DNA: TGCAGTTTAGGACAGGATGGCTACACCTTC.

CDR3 nucleotides: TGTGCCAGCAGATCCACAGGGGGACTTAATTCACCCCTCCACTTT. Its translation is CASRSTGGLNSPLHF. The gene calls are TRBV5-4 and TRBJ1-6; 8 bases fit TRBD1. The germline V gene encodes CDR1 SGHNT and CDR2 YYREEE (reference sequence). The trim removed 5 bases at V and 6 bases at J, leaving 7 bases unmatched. The CDR3 covers 15 residues. The complete variable domain, with remaining parts taken from reference TRBV5-4 and TRBJ1-6, reads ETGVTQSPTHLIKTRGQQVTLRCSSQSGHNTVSWYQQALGQGPQFIFQYYREEENGRGNFPPRFSGLQFPNYSSELNVNALELDDSALYLCASRSTGGLNSPLHFGNGTRLTVT.

This clone is a singleton in its sample. Other DNA sequences from this sample encode an identical CDR3 as well. The V gene is TRBV5-1, the J gene TRBJ1-1; 8 nucleotides agree with TRBD1. J lost 2 bases, V lost 0 bases, and 3 bases had no gene match. There are 15 residues in the CDR3. Germline V lookup: CDR1 SGHRS, CDR2 YFSETQ. Here the CDR3 reads CASSLGQGPNTEAFF. CDR3 nucleotides: TGCGCCAGCAGCTTGGGACAGGGGCCCAACACTGAAGCTTTCTTT.

The J gene is TRBJ1-5, the V gene TRBV5-4; D might be TRBD1 (5 bases). Deletions cut 0 bases from V and 4 bases from J, with 11 bases between. Germline lookup yields CDR1 SGHNT and CDR2 YYREEE (reference sequence). This CDR3 is 15 amino acids long. The CDR3 region is CASSLGGTANQPQHF. CDR3 in DNA: TGTGCCAGCAGCTTGGGGGGGACCGCTAATCAGCCCCAGCATTTT.

This chain connects TRBV7-9 to TRBJ1-2; possible D gene TRBD1, 5 bases. Germline V CDR1 and CDR2: SEHNR, FQNEAQ (reference sequence). There are 14 residues in the CDR3. Trimming removed 5 bases at V and 5 bases at J, with 15 bases between. Here the CDR3 DNA reads TGTGCCAGCAGCCCAGATGGGGGTTATTATGGCTACACCTTC. Its translation is CASSPDGGYYGYTF.